The clone carrying this T cell receptor beta chain was counted once. This entry is derived from a study of blood T cell repertoires in COVID-19. Profiled with immunoSEQ multiplex PCR; TCRdb holds only in-frame clones, not every one. The repertoire consists of about 230,000 clones, with about nine tenths occurring once and the leading ten covering roughly 10%. The CDR3 has 13 amino acids. V lost 3 bases, J lost 5 bases, and 10 bases lay in between. In germline, CDR1 is MDHEN, CDR2 SYDVKM. Material for sequencing was peripheral blood. V and J are TRBV28 and TRBJ1-1, with D perhaps matching TRBD1 (5 bases). The origin of this receptor is a man between 50 and 59 years old with COVID-19, enrolled during active disease. CDR3 amino acids: CASSFGGRTEAFF. The CDR3 coding sequence is TGTGCCAGCAGTTTCGGGGGGAGGACTGAAGCTTTCTTT.